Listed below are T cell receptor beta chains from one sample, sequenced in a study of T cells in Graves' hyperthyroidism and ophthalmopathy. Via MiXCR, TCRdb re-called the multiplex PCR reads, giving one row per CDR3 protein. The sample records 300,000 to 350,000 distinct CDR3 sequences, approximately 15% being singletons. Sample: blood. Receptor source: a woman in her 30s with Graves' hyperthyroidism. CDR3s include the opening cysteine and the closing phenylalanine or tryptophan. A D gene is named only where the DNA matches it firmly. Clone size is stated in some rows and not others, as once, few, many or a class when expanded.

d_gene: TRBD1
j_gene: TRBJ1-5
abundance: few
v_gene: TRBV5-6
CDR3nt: TGTGCCAGCACCCAGTTCCCCCCCGGGGACAGGGGCCCGCATAGCAATCAGCCCCAGCATTTT
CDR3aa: CASTQFPPGDRGPHSNQPQHF

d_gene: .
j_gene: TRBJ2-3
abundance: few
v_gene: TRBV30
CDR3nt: TGTGCCTGGAGTCGAGGTCTCTTCACAGATACGCAGTATTTT
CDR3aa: CAWSRGLFTDTQYF

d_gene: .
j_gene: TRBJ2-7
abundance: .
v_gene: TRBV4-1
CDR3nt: TGCGCCAGCAGCCTTCGGCGGAACTACGAGCAGTACTTC
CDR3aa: CASSLRRNYEQYF

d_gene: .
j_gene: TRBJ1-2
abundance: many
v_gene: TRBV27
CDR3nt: TGTGCCAGCAGGGTAGGGGGAAAGGACTATGGCTACACCTTC
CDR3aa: CASRVGGKDYGYTF

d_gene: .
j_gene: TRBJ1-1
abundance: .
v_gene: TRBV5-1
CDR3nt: TGCGCCAGCATCGGCCTGCGGAACACTGAAGCTTTCTTT
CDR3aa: CASIGLRNTEAFF

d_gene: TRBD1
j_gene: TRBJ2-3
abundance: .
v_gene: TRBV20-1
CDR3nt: TGCAGTGCCCAAGACAGGGGGAACACAGATACGCAGTATTTT
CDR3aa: CSAQDRGNTDTQYF

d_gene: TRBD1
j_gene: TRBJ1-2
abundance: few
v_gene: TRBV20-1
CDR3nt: TGCAGTGCTAGCCCTACAGGGGACTATGGCTACACCTTC
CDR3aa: CSASPTGDYGYTF

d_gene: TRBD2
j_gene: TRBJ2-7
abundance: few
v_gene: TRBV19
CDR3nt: TGTGCCGTCCTTTCGAGGAGCGGGAGGAGGAACGAGCAGTACTTC
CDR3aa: CAVLSRSGRRNEQYF

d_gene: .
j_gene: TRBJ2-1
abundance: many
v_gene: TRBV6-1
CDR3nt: TGTGCCAGCAGTTCCGGTTCCTACAATGAGCAGTTCTTC
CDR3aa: CASSSGSYNEQFF

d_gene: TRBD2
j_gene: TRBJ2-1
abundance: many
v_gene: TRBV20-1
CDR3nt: TGCAGTGCTAGAGGACTAGCGGGAGGTTCGGGACCCTACAATGAGCAGTTCTTC
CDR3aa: CSARGLAGGSGPYNEQFF

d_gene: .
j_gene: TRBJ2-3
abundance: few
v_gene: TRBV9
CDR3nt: TGTGCCAGCAGCCTCGGAAGGGGGAATACAGATACGCAGTATTTT
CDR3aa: CASSLGRGNTDTQYF

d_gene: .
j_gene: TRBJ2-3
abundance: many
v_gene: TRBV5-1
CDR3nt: TGCGCCAGCAGCACGGACGGTTCTAGCACAGATACGCAGTATTTT
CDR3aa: CASSTDGSSTDTQYF

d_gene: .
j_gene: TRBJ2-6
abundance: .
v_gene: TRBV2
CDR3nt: TGTGCCAGCAGCTTAAAGGGGGCCAACGTCCTGACTTTC
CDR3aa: CASSLKGANVLTF

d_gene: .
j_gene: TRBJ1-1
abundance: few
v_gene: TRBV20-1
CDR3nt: TGCAGTGCTAGGCCGGTCGCGGCCGTAATGAACACTGAAGCTTTCTTT
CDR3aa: CSARPVAAVMNTEAFF

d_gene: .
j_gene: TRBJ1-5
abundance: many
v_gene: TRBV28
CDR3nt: TGTGCCAGCAGAGAGGGGAATCAGCCCCAGCATTTT
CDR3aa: CASREGNQPQHF

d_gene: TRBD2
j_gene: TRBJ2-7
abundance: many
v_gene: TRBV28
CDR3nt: TGTGCCAGCAGTCAAAGACTAGCGGGAGGAAGGGAGCAGTACTTC
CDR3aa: CASSQRLAGGREQYF

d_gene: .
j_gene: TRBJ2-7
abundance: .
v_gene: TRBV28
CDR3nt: TGTGCCAGCTGGGGTTACGCCTACGAGCAGTACTTC
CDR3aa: CASWGYAYEQYF

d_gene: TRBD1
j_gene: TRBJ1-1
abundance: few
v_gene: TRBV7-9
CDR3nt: TGTGCCAGCAGCATAGGACAGGGATTCGAGCGTGAAGCTTTCTTT
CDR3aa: CASSIGQGFEREAFF

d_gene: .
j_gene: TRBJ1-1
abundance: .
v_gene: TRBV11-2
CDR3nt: TGTGCCAGCAGCTTATGGGGATGGGCTGAAGCTTTCTTT
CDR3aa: CASSLWGWAEAFF

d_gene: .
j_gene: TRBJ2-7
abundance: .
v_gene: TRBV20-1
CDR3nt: TGCAGTGCAAACGATTTCCGGGCCGCCGCCGTGGGGGAGCAGTACTTC
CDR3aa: CSANDFRAAAVGEQYF

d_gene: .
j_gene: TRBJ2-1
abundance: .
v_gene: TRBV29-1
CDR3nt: TGCAGCGTTGAAAAGGAAGAACAATCCAATGTGCAGTTCTTC
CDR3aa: CSVEKEEQSNVQFF

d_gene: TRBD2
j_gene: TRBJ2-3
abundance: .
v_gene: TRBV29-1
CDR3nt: TGCAGCTCCCTAGCGGGCAACACAGATACGCAGTATTTT
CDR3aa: CSSLAGNTDTQYF

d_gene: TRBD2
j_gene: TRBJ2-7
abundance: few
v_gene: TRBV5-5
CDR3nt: TGTGCCAGCAGCTTGGCGGGACTAGCGGCCTACGAGCAGTACTTC
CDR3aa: CASSLAGLAAYEQYF

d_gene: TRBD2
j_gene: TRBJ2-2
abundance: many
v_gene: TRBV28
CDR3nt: TGTGCCAGCAGGTCGGGGGGCGGGGAGCTGTTTTTT
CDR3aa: CASRSGGGELFF

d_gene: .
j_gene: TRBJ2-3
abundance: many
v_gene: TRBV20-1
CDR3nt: TGCAGTGCTAGCCCAACAAGCGGGTTTACGCAGTATTTT
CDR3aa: CSASPTSGFTQYF

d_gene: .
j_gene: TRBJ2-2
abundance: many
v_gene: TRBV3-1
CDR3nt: TGTGCCAGCAACTACCCCACCACCGGGGAGCTGTTTTTT
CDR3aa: CASNYPTTGELFF

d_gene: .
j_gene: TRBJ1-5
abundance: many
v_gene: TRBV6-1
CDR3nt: TGTGCCAGCACCAACTTTAGGGGCAATCAGCCCCAGCATTTT
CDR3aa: CASTNFRGNQPQHF

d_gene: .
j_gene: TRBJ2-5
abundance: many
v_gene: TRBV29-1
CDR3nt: TGCAGCGTTGCCCGGCAGGATCGGACCCAGTACTTC
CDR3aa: CSVARQDRTQYF

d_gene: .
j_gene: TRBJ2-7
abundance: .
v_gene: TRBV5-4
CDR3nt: TGTGCCAGCAGCCGGGAAGAAGACAGGATCTACGAGCAGTACTTC
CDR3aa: CASSREEDRIYEQYF

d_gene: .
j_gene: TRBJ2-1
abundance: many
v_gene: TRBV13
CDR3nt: TGTGCCAGCAGCTTCGGGACTGGGGGCAATGAGCAGTTCTTC
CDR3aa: CASSFGTGGNEQFF

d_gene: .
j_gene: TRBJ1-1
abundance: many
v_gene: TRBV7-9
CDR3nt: TGTGCCAGCAGCTTCTCTCCTCTCAAGGGAGCTTTCTTT
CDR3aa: CASSFSPLKGAFF

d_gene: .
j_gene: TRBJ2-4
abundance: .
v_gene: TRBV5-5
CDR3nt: TGTGCCAGCAGCACCTTACGGGGAAGGGAAAACATTCAGTACTTC
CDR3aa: CASSTLRGRENIQYF

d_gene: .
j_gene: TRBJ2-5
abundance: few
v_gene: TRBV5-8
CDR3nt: TGTGCCAGCAGCGTCAAACAGGGAGAAGAGACCCAGTACTTC
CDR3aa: CASSVKQGEETQYF

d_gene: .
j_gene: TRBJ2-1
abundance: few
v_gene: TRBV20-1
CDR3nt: TGCAGTGCTAGAGCTAGCCTCGATGAGCAGTTCTTC
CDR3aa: CSARASLDEQFF

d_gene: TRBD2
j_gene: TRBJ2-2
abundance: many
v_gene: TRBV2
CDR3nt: TGTGCCAGCAGGGGGCGACAAGCGGGACTAGCCGCCGGGGAGCTGTTTTTT
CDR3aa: CASRGRQAGLAAGELFF

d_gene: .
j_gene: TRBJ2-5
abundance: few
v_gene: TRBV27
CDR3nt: TGTGCCAGCAGTATGACAGTAGGGGAGACCCAGTACTTC
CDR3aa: CASSMTVGETQYF

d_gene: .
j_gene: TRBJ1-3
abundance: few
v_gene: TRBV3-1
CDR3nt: TGTGCCAGCAGCCAAGGGACCTCTGGAAACACCATATATTTT
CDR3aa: CASSQGTSGNTIYF

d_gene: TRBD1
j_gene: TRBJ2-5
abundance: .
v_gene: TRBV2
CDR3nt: TGTGCCAGCAGTTACAGGGGCCAAGAGACCCAGTACTTC
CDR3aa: CASSYRGQETQYF

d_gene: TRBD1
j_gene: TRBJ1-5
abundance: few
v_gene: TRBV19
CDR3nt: TGTGCCAGTAGCACCCCTTGGTCTCCAATACGGGACAGAGTAAATCAGCCCCAGCATTTT
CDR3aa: CASSTPWSPIRDRVNQPQHF

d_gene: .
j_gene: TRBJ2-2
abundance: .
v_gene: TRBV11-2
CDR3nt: TGTGCCAGCAGCTTACAAGCTGGAGACACCGGGGAGCTGTTTTTT
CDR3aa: CASSLQAGDTGELFF

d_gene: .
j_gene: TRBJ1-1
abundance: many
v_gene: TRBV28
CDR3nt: TGTGCCAGCAGGCTCAGGGGCCAGGAAGCTTTCTTT
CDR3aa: CASRLRGQEAFF

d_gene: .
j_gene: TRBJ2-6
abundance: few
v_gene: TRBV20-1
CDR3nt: TGCAGTGCTAGAGCTATCTCTGGGGCCAACGTCCTGACTTTC
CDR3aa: CSARAISGANVLTF

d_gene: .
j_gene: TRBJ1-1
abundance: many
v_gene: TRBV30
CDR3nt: TGTGCCTGGAGTCCCGGAGGATCCACTGAAGCTTTCTTT
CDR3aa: CAWSPGGSTEAFF

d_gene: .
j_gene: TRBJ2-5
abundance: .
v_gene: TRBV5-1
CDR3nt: TGCGCCAGCAGCTTGCGGTCGGGGGAGACCCAGTACTTC
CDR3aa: CASSLRSGETQYF

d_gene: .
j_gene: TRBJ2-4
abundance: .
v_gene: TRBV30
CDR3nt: TGTGCCTGGAGTGTAAGGGTCCAAGGGTTAGGAGTCCTAGCCAAAAACATTCAGTACTTC
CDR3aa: CAWSVRVQGLGVLAKNIQYF

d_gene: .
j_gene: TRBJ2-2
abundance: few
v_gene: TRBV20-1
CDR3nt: TGCAGTGCTACGGGGACGGAAACTACGAACACCGGGGAGCTGTTTTTT
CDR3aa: CSATGTETTNTGELFF

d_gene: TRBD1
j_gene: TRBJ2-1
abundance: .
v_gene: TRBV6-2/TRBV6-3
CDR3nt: TGTGCCAGCAGTTACAGGCAGGGGGTTTACAATGAGCAGTTCTTC
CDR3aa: CASSYRQGVYNEQFF

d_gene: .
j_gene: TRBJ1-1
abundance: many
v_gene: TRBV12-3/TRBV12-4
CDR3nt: TGTGCCAGCAGTTTGGGAGTTATGAACACTGAAGCTTTCTTT
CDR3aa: CASSLGVMNTEAFF

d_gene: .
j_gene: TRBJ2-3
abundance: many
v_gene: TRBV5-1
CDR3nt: TGCGCCAGCAGCGGGGACGGGTACACAGATACGCAGTATTTT
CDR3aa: CASSGDGYTDTQYF

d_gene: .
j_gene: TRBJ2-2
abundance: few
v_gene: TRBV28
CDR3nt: TGTGCCAGCAGTTTGGTGGGCCTTTCGAACACCGGGGAGCTGTTTTTT
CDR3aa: CASSLVGLSNTGELFF

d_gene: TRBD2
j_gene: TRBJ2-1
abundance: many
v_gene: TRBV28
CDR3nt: TGTGCCAGCAGAAACGAGGCAGCGGGAGGTTTCAATGAGCAGTTCTTC
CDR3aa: CASRNEAAGGFNEQFF

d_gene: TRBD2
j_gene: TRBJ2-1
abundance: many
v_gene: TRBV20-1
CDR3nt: TGCAGTGCTAGAGATCCCGCTAGCGGGAGTGACGATGAGCAGTTCTTC
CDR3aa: CSARDPASGSDDEQFF